This T cell receptor beta chain was obtained from a study of technical replicates of blood from a few donors. CDR3 size: 12 residues. Germline V gene lookup returns CDR1 SGHRS and CDR2 YFSETQ. V lost 4 bases and J lost 7, with 9 bases in between. Repertoires were generated with immunoSEQ multiplex PCR, while TCRdb's copy carries only in-frame clones and drops some. The sample includes around 80,000 clones, roughly 98% of them seen just once. This clone was seen only once. V is TRBV5-1 and J is TRBJ2-4; D perhaps matches TRBD1 (5 bases). The sequenced sample consisted of T cells isolated from PBMCs. The sequence derives from a human donor in good health. The CDR3 region has the DNA TGCGCCAGCAGCCACCAGGGTAACATTCAGTACTTC. It specifies CASSHQGNIQYF.